These T cell receptor beta chains were read from a single sample in a study of early T cells in non-severe SARS-CoV-2 infection. MiXCR, applied by TCRdb to the 5' RACE reads, yields one record per CDR3 protein. Among under 60,000 distinct CDR3 sequences listed, approximately 9% were seen once. This material consisted of whole blood, taken at baseline. The receptors shown here come from an adult who was a healthcare worker with PCR-confirmed SARS-CoV-2 infection or an uninfected control (not recorded which). Each CDR3 is given with its conserved first and last residue. A D gene is named only where the DNA matches it firmly. Size values are once, few and many counts, or a class for expanded clones, and some rows have none.

TRBJ2-3,TRBV18,-,-,CASSQTLQTRGTDTQYF,TGTGCCAGCTCACAAACCTTACAGACGAGGGGCACAGATACGCAGTATTTT
TRBJ2-7,TRBV5-5,-,-,CASSRDRNSYEQYF,TGTGCCAGCAGCCGTGACAGGAATTCCTACGAGCAGTACTTC
TRBJ2-2,TRBV7-9,once,-,CASSSQGRELFF,TGTGCCAGCAGCTCACAGGGACGGGAGCTGTTTTTT
TRBJ1-1,TRBV7-9,-,-,CASSMASAEAFF,TGTGCCAGCAGCATGGCCTCCGCTGAAGCTTTCTTT
TRBJ1-6,TRBV7-9,many,-,CASSLGGNPSPLHF,TGTGCCAGCAGCTTAGGGGGAAACCCTTCACCCCTCCACTTT
TRBJ1-2,TRBV9,few,-,CASKDTTGTYGYTF,TGTGCCAGCAAGGACACCACGGGGACCTATGGCTACACCTTC
TRBJ2-3,TRBV12-3/TRBV12-4,many,TRBD1,CASRRGDRARTDTQYF,TGTGCCAGCAGAAGAGGAGACAGGGCCCGCACAGATACGCAGTATTTT
TRBJ2-1,TRBV3-1,-,-,CASSQAWNEQFF,TGTGCCAGCAGCCAAGCCTGGAATGAGCAGTTCTTC
TRBJ1-1,TRBV12-3/TRBV12-4,-,TRBD1,CASSRDRGTNTEAFF,TGTGCCAGCAGTCGCGACAGGGGGACGAACACTGAAGCTTTCTTT
TRBJ2-7,TRBV7-2,many,TRBD1,CASSSRTGSYEQYF,TGTGCCAGCAGCTCTCGGACAGGGTCCTACGAGCAGTACTTC
TRBJ2-2,TRBV2,many,-,CASSIDYTGELFF,TGTGCCAGCAGTATTGATTACACCGGGGAGCTGTTTTTT
TRBJ2-2,TRBV28,many,-,CASSRRGWNTGELFF,TGTGCCAGCAGTCGCCGGGGCTGGAACACCGGGGAGCTGTTTTTT
TRBJ1-1,TRBV28,-,-,CASSWTVTEAFF,TGTGCCAGCAGTTGGACAGTAACTGAAGCTTTCTTT
TRBJ1-1,TRBV7-9,-,-,CASSSGSLGTEAFF,TGTGCCAGCAGCTCAGGGAGCTTGGGCACTGAAGCTTTCTTT
TRBJ1-1,TRBV30,few,-,CAWSMAGTTTEAFF,TGTGCCTGGAGTATGGCAGGGACCACCACTGAAGCTTTCTTT
TRBJ1-6,TRBV29-1,few,-,CSVGGSGDSPLHF,TGCAGCGTCGGAGGGTCAGGGGATTCACCCCTCCACTTT
TRBJ1-1,TRBV11-2,-,-,CASSLDIGEAFF,TGTGCCAGCAGCTTAGATATCGGGGAAGCTTTCTTT
TRBJ2-3,TRBV19,-,TRBD2,CASERRGGTDTQYF,TGTGCCAGCGAACGGCGGGGGGGCACAGATACGCAGTATTTT
TRBJ2-1,TRBV12-3/TRBV12-4,many,TRBD1,CASSLLRDRGVEQFF,TGTGCCAGCAGCCTCCTCCGGGACAGGGGCGTTGAGCAGTTCTTC
TRBJ1-6,TRBV12-3/TRBV12-4,many,-,CASSPGTRRETLHF,TGTGCCAGCAGCCCCGGGACCCGACGTGAGACCCTCCACTTT
TRBJ1-1,TRBV7-2,-,-,CASSTSGRNTEAFF,TGTGCCAGCAGCACTTCGGGGCGAAACACTGAAGCTTTCTTT
TRBJ2-7,TRBV5-1,few,TRBD2,CASSPTSGTYEQYF,TGCGCCAGCAGTCCCACTAGCGGCACCTACGAGCAGTACTTC
TRBJ1-5,TRBV30,medium-sized,-,CAWNSGLAGADQPQHF,TGTGCCTGGAATTCTGGTTTGGCGGGCGCGGATCAGCCCCAGCATTTT
TRBJ2-5,TRBV19,few,-,CASSAGRGETQYF,TGTGCCAGTAGTGCGGGCCGCGGGGAGACCCAGTACTTC
TRBJ2-1,TRBV10-1,-,-,CASSESLAASSYNEQFF,TGCGCCAGCAGTGAGTCTTTAGCGGCTAGCTCCTACAATGAGCAGTTCTTC
TRBJ2-7,TRBV7-2,many,TRBD1,CASSFTGTGRYEQYF,TGTGCCAGCAGCTTTACCGGGACAGGACGCTACGAGCAGTACTTC
TRBJ2-1,TRBV5-1,-,-,CASSPPQAGQEKEQFF,TGCGCCAGCAGCCCCCCGCAAGCCGGACAAGAGAAGGAGCAGTTCTTC
TRBJ1-6,TRBV12-3/TRBV12-4,-,TRBD1,CASRKTGTGKNSPLHF,TGTGCCAGCCGCAAAACCGGGACAGGGAAGAATTCACCCCTCCACTTT
TRBJ2-1,TRBV4-1,few,-,CASSQEVTRSYNEQFF,TGCGCCAGCAGCCAAGAGGTAACCAGGTCCTACAATGAGCAGTTCTTC
TRBJ2-4,TRBV5-5,-,-,CASSTGTTQWKNIQYF,TGTGCCAGCAGCACCGGGACCACCCAATGGAAAAACATTCAGTACTTC
TRBJ2-1,TRBV5-5,few,-,CASSPKIDRDSVF,TGTGCCAGCAGCCCCAAGATTGACCGGGACTCAGTCTTC
TRBJ1-6,TRBV14,-,-,CASSQILGPGPHSPLHF,TGTGCCAGCAGCCAAATTTTGGGTCCAGGGCCCCATTCACCCCTCCACTTT
TRBJ2-7,TRBV6-5,few,-,CASSNRDWDSYEQYF,TGTGCCAGCAGCAACCGGGACTGGGACTCCTACGAGCAGTACTTC
TRBJ2-3,TRBV29-1,many,-,CSVAGQHSTDTQYF,TGCAGCGTTGCGGGTCAGCATAGCACAGATACGCAGTATTTT
TRBJ1-3,TRBV18,many,-,CASSPARGGGNTIYF,TGTGCCAGCTCACCGGCCAGGGGAGGTGGAAACACCATATATTTT
TRBJ1-1,TRBV28,-,-,CASSFIGTMNTEAFF,TGTGCCAGCAGTTTCATCGGGACAATGAACACTGAAGCTTTCTTT
TRBJ1-1,TRBV18,few,-,CASSPQKNTEAFF,TGTGCCAGCTCACCACAGAAGAACACTGAAGCTTTCTTT
TRBJ2-1,TRBV28,many,TRBD2,CASSLGAGGLNEQFF,TGTGCCAGCAGTCTCGGGGCGGGAGGGCTAAATGAGCAGTTCTTC
TRBJ2-1,TRBV20-1,few,TRBD2,CSATGLSYNEQFF,TGCAGTGCTACGGGACTATCTTACAATGAGCAGTTCTTC
TRBJ1-2,TRBV12-3/TRBV12-4,-,-,CASSLSGGFGYTF,TGTGCCAGCAGTCTATCGGGTGGCTTTGGCTACACCTTC
TRBJ2-5,TRBV20-1,-,-,CSARVPAGKETQYF,TGCAGTGCTAGAGTGCCGGCAGGGAAAGAGACCCAGTACTTC
TRBJ2-5,TRBV5-6,many,-,CASSRRETQYF,TGTGCCAGCAGCAGGAGAGAGACCCAGTACTTC
TRBJ1-1,TRBV5-1,few,-,CASKTAWDTEAFF,TGCGCCAGCAAAACAGCCTGGGACACTGAAGCTTTCTTT
TRBJ2-5,TRBV7-2,once,-,CASSPSGIQETQYF,TGTGCCAGCAGCCCGAGCGGAATCCAAGAGACCCAGTACTTC
TRBJ2-1,TRBV6-1,many,-,CASSDQSGANEQFF,TGTGCCAGCAGTGATCAGTCGGGAGCAAATGAGCAGTTCTTC
TRBJ1-1,TRBV7-8,many,-,CASSLAWGSEAFF,TGTGCCAGCAGCTTAGCTTGGGGGTCTGAAGCTTTCTTT